This TCR beta chain was identified during a study of shared clonotypes between healthy human individuals. Points from the study as a whole: Deeper or shallower sequencing was expected to change how clonotypes are shared among donors.

Sequencing used immunoSEQ multiplex PCR; TCRdb keeps in-frame clones, though not all of them. The sample has fewer than 700,000 clones; around 78% are singletons. This CDR3 contains 15 residues. The V and J ends lost 0 bases and 0 bases respectively, with 6 bases between them. Germline CDR1 and CDR2: GTSNPN and SVGIG (reference sequence). As to this clone: Its antigen is as yet unknown.

The sequencing input was PBMCs. The clonotype comes from a woman aged 40 to 50 in good health. Some clones in this sample may be carry-over from other donors' samples. The genes are TRBV30 and TRBJ2-6; D gene uncertain. CDR3 in DNA: TGTGCCTGGAGTGTCAAGAGCTCTGGGGCCAACGTCCTGACTTTC. Translated: CAWSVKSSGANVLTF.